Listed here are 13 T cell receptor beta chains from one sample, sequenced in a study of control samples from healthy donors and cancer patients. The repertoire was sequenced with immunoSEQ multiplex PCR; TCRdb's copy has only in-frame clones and lacks some. Here the sample spans about 120,000 clones, approximately 90% being singletons. The specimen was PBMCs. These receptor sequences come from a woman aged 50 to 65 with colorectal cancer.

J is TRBJ1-2 and V is TRBV5-6, with 7 bases fitting TRBD1. Germline CDR1 SGHDT, CDR2 YYEEEE. V trimming: 7 bases; J trimming: 3 bases; junction bases outside the gene matches: 6. This CDR3 has 13 residues. The CDR3: CASGRGWDYGYTF. The CDR3 bases are TGTGCCAGCGGCAGGGGGTGGGACTATGGCTACACCTTC.

This clone was found once. The V call is TRBV19, the J call TRBJ2-2; weak D call: TRBD2 (5 bases). This CDR3 has 14 amino acids. With 4 bases removed from V and 6 bases from J, the gap between germline ends came to 12 bases. In germline, CDR1 is LNHDA, CDR2 SQIVND (reference sequence). For the CDR3, the DNA is TGTGCCAGTAGTACGGGGTGGGGTGCCGGGGAGCTGTTTTTT. It is translated as CASSTGWGAGELFF.

The chain employs TRBV5-1 and TRBJ2-7; the match to TRBD1 covers 7 bases. The CDR3 consists of 17 residues. Germline CDR1 and CDR2: SGHRS and YFSETQ. J gave up 2 bases and V 1 base, and 12 bases lay outside the gene matches. CDR3 protein: CASSLLGQGVPPYEQYF. For the CDR3, the DNA is TGCGCCAGCAGCTTGTTGGGTCAGGGGGTACCCCCCTACGAGCAGTACTTC.

Worth noting for this clone: The sample holds other DNA sequences that translate to the same CDR3. The V call is TRBV27, the J call TRBJ2-5, with 9 bases aligning to TRBD1. The ends lost 5 bases at V and 4 bases at J; junction bases unmatched: 5. CDR1 MNHEY and CDR2 SMNVEV come from the germline V gene (reference sequence). CDR3 length: 14 amino acids. The CDR3 DNA follows: TGTGCCAGCAGTCAAGGGACAGGGAGAGAGACCCAGTACTTC. It is translated as CASSQGTGRETQYF.

This rearrangement joins TRBV30 to TRBJ2-7; TRBD1 matches at 7 bases. Trimming at V came to 3 bases and at J to 2 bases, leaving 4 bases not matched to a gene. Germline values: CDR1 GTSNPN, CDR2 SVGIG (reference sequence). This CDR3 comprises 13 residues. The CDR3 bases are TGTGCCTGGAGACAGGGGCTGGCCTACGAGCAGTACTTC. Encoded protein: CAWRQGLAYEQYF.

In this sample, this clone turned up once. Because the CDR3's place on the DNA is in doubt, the DNA is left out and the CDR3 is given as listed by TCRdb. The genes are TRBV19 and TRBJ2-6. Looked up from germline, CDR1 is LNHDA and CDR2 is SQIVND (reference sequence). The CDR3 is 19 residues long, ends included. The CDR3 spells CASSPQLVFLRSGANVLTF.

The table lists this clone with a few counts. At one end the junction does not follow the germline gene, possibly because of a read error. The V call is TRBV6-5, the J call TRBJ1-2; D ambiguous. From germline, CDR1 is MNHEY and CDR2 SVGAGI. The CDR3 sequence is 12 residues long. The DNA for the CDR3 is TGTGCCAGCAGTTACTCGAACTCTGGCTACACCTTC. Residues: CASSYSNSGYTF.

V and J are TRBV29-1 and TRBJ2-3, with 9 positions matching TRBD2. V was pared by 6 bases and J by 3 bases, with 10 bases of the junction left unmatched. The CDR3 consists of 15 residues. Germline assignment: CDR1 SQVTM and CDR2 ANQGSEA. Written as DNA, the CDR3 is TGCAGCGTGGAATCAGCGGGAGGAGGTACAGATACGCAGTATTTT. Protein: CSVESAGGGTDTQYF.

This clone occurred a few times. The chain recombines TRBV6-1 with TRBJ2-2; no clear D. In germline, CDR1 is MNHNS, CDR2 SASEGT. This CDR3 has 16 residues. The V end was cut by 0 bases, the J end by 5 bases, with 13 bases between. The CDR3 here is CASSEAWYSETGELFF. CDR3 in DNA: TGTGCCAGCAGTGAAGCGTGGTACAGTGAGACCGGGGAGCTGTTTTTT.

The V call is TRBV7-9, the J call TRBJ2-2; D is ambiguous. Deletions cut 4 bases from V and 3 bases from J, with 3 bases between. This CDR3 spans 12 amino acids. CDR1 is SEHNR, CDR2 FQNEAQ, per germline (reference sequence). Here the CDR3 reads CASSWDTGELFF. The CDR3 nucleotides are TGTGCCAGCAGCTGGGACACCGGGGAGCTGTTTTTT. The variable domain in full, completed from reference TRBV7-9 and TRBJ2-2, reads DTGVSQNPRHKITKRGQNVTFRCDPISEHNRLYWYRQTLGQGPEFLTYFQNEAQLEKSRLLSDRFSAERPKGSFSTLEIQRTEQGDSAMYLCASSWDTGELFFGEGSRLTVL.

This sequence joins TRBV29-1 and TRBJ2-6; possible D gene TRBD2, 6 bases. Trimming left V 4 bases short and J 0 bases short, with 19 bases between. CDR1 and CDR2 from the germline V gene are SQVTM and ANQGSEA. The CDR3 has 18 amino acids. CDR3: CSVVSREHASSGANVLTF. The CDR3 bases are TGCAGCGTTGTATCGCGGGAACACGCGAGCTCTGGGGCCAACGTCCTGACTTTC.

The CDR3 here is CASGELGNTANGYTF. The CDR3 DNA reads TGCGCCAGCGGAGAATTGGGCAATACGGCGAATGGCTACACCTTC. The chain links TRBV5-1 to TRBJ1-2; D is undetermined. V dropped 7 bases and J dropped 6 bases, with 22 bases sitting between them. Germline V CDR1 and CDR2: SGHRS, YFSETQ. This CDR3 has 15 residues.

The chain employs TRBV3-1 (or the pseudogene TRBV3-2) and TRBJ2-6; D not certain. V lost 2 bases, J lost 7 bases, and 3 bases lay in between. This CDR3 spans 12 amino acids. Germline V gene sequence: CDR1 LGHDT, CDR2 YNNKEL (reference sequence). The chain's CDR3 is CASSQSANVLTF. CDR3 bases: TGTGCCAGCAGCCAAAGTGCCAACGTCCTGACTTTC.